Presented here are 10 T cell receptor beta chains from one specimen sequenced in a study of OX40 agonist ivuxolimab in advanced cancers. Sequenced by immunoSEQ multiplex PCR; TCRdb stores in-frame clones only, minus some. The data show more than 85,000 clones, with roughly 89% seen just once and 0.27% held by the top ten. The material was CD4+ or CD8+ T cells sorted from blood, obtained in a trial of the OX40 agonist ivuxolimab. The receptors originated from an adult with an advanced solid tumor such as melanoma, head and neck, liver or kidney cancer.

The chain combines TRBV7-9 with TRBJ1-1, with a possible D match to TRBD1 (5 bases). The CDR3 consists of 15 residues. The V gene's germline CDR1 is SEHNR and CDR2 FQNEAQ (reference sequence). V was cut by 11 bases and J by 1 base, with 20 bases left in between. CDR3 sequence: CACTGTVGENTEAFF. The CDR3 DNA sequence: TGTGCCTGCACGGGGACGGTCGGGGAGAACACTGAAGCTTTCTTT. The full variable domain, with the rest looked up from reference TRBV7-9 and TRBJ1-1, is DTGVSQNPRHKITKRGQNVTFRCDPISEHNRLYWYRQTLGQGPEFLTYFQNEAQLEKSRLLSDRFSAERPKGSFSTLEIQRTEQGDSAMYLCACTGTVGENTEAFFGQGTRLTVV.

The chain joins TRBV7-2 to TRBJ1-1, with D perhaps TRBD1 (5 bases). The V end was cut by 1 base, the J end by 1 base, with 10 bases between. Germline V gene sequence: CDR1 SGHTA, CDR2 FQGNSA. CDR3 length equals 15 residues. The CDR3 bases are TGTGCCAGCAGCTTAGTTGGGGCGGGGAACACTGAAGCTTTCTTT. Its translation: CASSLVGAGNTEAFF.

The chain has TRBV6-1 and TRBJ1-2, with D possibly being TRBD1 (6 bases). V was clipped by 6 bases and J by 6 bases, with 17 bases between them. This CDR3 spans 14 amino acids. Germline V gene sequence: CDR1 MNHNS, CDR2 SASEGT. The CDR3 nucleotides are TGTGCCAGCAGAGGTAACAGGGTACTCAATGGCTACACCTTC. Protein: CASRGNRVLNGYTF.

The chain is built from TRBV9 and TRBJ2-1; D remains ambiguous. The germline V gene has CDR1 SGDLS and CDR2 YYNGEE. Trimming cost V 0 bases and J 0 bases, with 10 bases left between them. The CDR3 extends over 16 amino acids. The DNA for the CDR3 is TGTGCCAGCAGCGTAGTGCCGGGCCGCTCCTACAATGAGCAGTTCTTC. It encodes CASSVVPGRSYNEQFF.

The chain has TRBV27 and TRBJ2-7; a weak D match, TRBD1 (6 bases). CDR1 is MNHEY and CDR2 is SMNVEV in the germline V gene (reference sequence). Deletions cut 3 bases from V and 3 bases from J, with 15 bases between. The length of the CDR3 is 15 residues. This chain's CDR3 is CASSLGAGLGYEQYF. The CDR3 region has the DNA TGTGCCAGCAGTTTGGGGGCGGGCCTCGGCTACGAGCAGTACTTC.

This chain connects TRBV30 to TRBJ1-2; TRBD1 is a possible D gene (5 bases). Germline V gene data show CDR1 as GTSNPN and CDR2 as SVGIG (reference sequence). Trimming removed 0 bases from V and 4 bases from J, with 9 bases in between. The CDR3 runs to 13 residues. DNA of the CDR3: TGTGCCTGGAGTGTACCGGGGGTCTATGGCTACACCTTC. Translated, it gives CAWSVPGVYGYTF.

The chain recombines TRBV7-6 with TRBJ2-7; D perhaps matches TRBD1 (6 bases). Germline V gene sequence: CDR1 SGHVS, CDR2 FNYEAQ. Trimming cost V 1 base and J 3 bases, with 13 bases left between them. The CDR3 has 15 amino acids. The CDR3 nucleotides are TGTGCCAGCAGCTTAGTCGGACAGACAATCTACGAGCAGTACTTC. This translates into CASSLVGQTIYEQYF.

The chain links TRBV30 to TRBJ2-5; no clear D gene. Per the germline V gene, CDR1 is GTSNPN and CDR2 is SVGIG (reference sequence). This CDR3 has 12 residues. V was trimmed by 4 bases and J by 8 bases, leaving 14 bases between them. In DNA, the CDR3 is TGTGCCTGGACGGTGATATCGGAAACCCAGTACTTC. The encoded protein is CAWTVISETQYF.

The chain uses TRBV4-3 and TRBJ2-1; 8 bases agree with TRBD2. There are 18 residues in the CDR3. CDR1 and CDR2 from the germline V gene are LGHNA and YSLEER. The junction had 8 bases not matched to a gene; V was cut back by 1 base and J by 0 bases. The chain's CDR3 is CASSQGLTGGSSYNEQFF. Written as DNA, the CDR3 is TGCGCCAGCAGCCAAGGACTTACGGGGGGGAGCTCCTACAATGAGCAGTTCTTC.

This clone has more than one count but fewer than ten. The chain joins TRBV2 to TRBJ1-5; 7 nucleotides match TRBD1. Trimming cost V 6 bases and J 6 bases; bases outside gene matches: 8. CDR3 length: 14 residues. Germline V gene lookup returns CDR1 SNHLY and CDR2 FYNNEI. CDR3 in DNA: TGTGCCAGCAGCAGGGACAGTCTTTTTCAGCCCCAGCATTTT. This gives the protein CASSRDSLFQPQHF.